Each of the 27 T cell receptor beta chains below was sequenced from the same sample in a study of blood T cells in healthy people across ages. A second PCR, run for about 7 to 12 cycles, used a sample-barcoded 5' primer plus a J-beta primer mix. MiXCR, run by TCRdb on the 5' RACE reads, gives a single entry per CDR3 protein. The sample includes over 700,000 distinct CDR3 sequences, about 55% seen only once; the top ten take roughly 37%. The sequencing sample was made of blood. The receptors were gathered from a man older than 75 in good health.

This rearrangement joins TRBV20-1 to TRBJ1-1, with TRBD1 matching 8 bases. V shed 0 bases, J shed 8 bases, and the junction held 5 bases outside the gene matches. The CDR3 spans 13 residues. The germline V gene has CDR1 DFQATT and CDR2 SNEGSKA (reference sequence). CDR3 coding DNA: TGCAGTGCTAGAGACGACAGGGGCCGGGAAGCTTTCTTT. Translation gives CSARDDRGREAFF.

The gene calls are TRBV6-2 or TRBV6-3 and TRBJ2-5; unclear D gene. The length of the CDR3 is 13 residues. The germline V gene encodes CDR1 MNHEY and CDR2 SVGEGT. V lost 6 bases to trimming and J lost 4 bases, with 12 bases between them. The CDR3: CASRRLGPETQYF. The CDR3 coding sequence is TGTGCCAGCAGACGGCTAGGCCCAGAGACCCAGTACTTC.

The V and J genes are TRBV10-3 and TRBJ2-7; 11 nucleotides line up with TRBD2. J was trimmed by 3 bases and V by 10 bases; bases with no gene match: 11. CDR1 and CDR2 from the germline V gene are ENHRY and SYGVKD. The CDR3 totals 15 residues. This CDR3 reads CASRPQGLADYEQYF. CDR3 DNA sequence: TGTGCCAGCCGACCCCAGGGACTAGCGGACTACGAGCAGTACTTC.

The chain has TRBV7-2 and TRBJ2-7; TRBD2 aligns across 7 bases. This CDR3 has 14 amino acids. The junction had 7 bases not matched to a gene; V was cut back by 3 bases and J by 5 bases. Germline V gives CDR1 SGHTA, CDR2 FQGNSA. The CDR3 region has the DNA TGTGCCAGCAGCTTGGGCGGGAGTCGCGACGAGCAGTACTTC. It is translated as CASSLGGSRDEQYF.

This rearrangement joins TRBV7-9 to TRBJ2-5; D is undetermined. This CDR3 has 13 amino acids. Germline V gene sequence: CDR1 SEHNR, CDR2 FQNEAQ (reference sequence). Trimming took off 1 base at V and 5 bases at J, with 8 bases between the two ends. The chain's CDR3 is CASSLVGLETQYF. The CDR3 DNA is TGTGCCAGCAGCTTAGTTGGGCTGGAGACCCAGTACTTC.

The chain combines TRBV12-3 or TRBV12-4 with TRBJ1-2; D is unresolved. The germline V and J ends were trimmed by 2 bases and 7 bases, with 17 bases remaining between them. The CDR3 length is 15 residues. CDR3: CASSLSRSPLIGYTF. The CDR3 bases are TGTGCCAGCAGTTTAAGTAGGTCACCACTTATTGGCTACACCTTC.

V and J are TRBV25-1 and TRBJ1-1, with a weak D call TRBD1 (5 bases). CDR3 length equals 13 residues. Germline CDR1 MGHDK, CDR2 SYGVNS. V gave up 1 base and J gave up 4 bases, with 7 bases separating them. CDR3 DNA sequence: TGTGCCAGCAGTGAATGGGGCTTCACTGAAGCTTTCTTT. Translation: CASSEWGFTEAFF. Full variable domain (remainder filled in from reference TRBV25-1 and TRBJ1-1): EADIYQTPRYLVIGTGKKITLECSQTMGHDKMYWYQQDPGMELHLIHYSYGVNSTEKGDLSSESTVSRIRTEHFPLTLESARPSHTSQYLCASSEWGFTEAFFGQGTRLTVV.

This clonotype was recorded a few times. The rearrangement joins TRBV21-1 to TRBJ2-7; TRBD2, the table's D call, lacks a check against the DNA. TRBV21-1 is tagged as a pseudogene. This CDR3 comprises 15 residues. DNA for the CDR3: TGTGCCAGCAGCAAGTCACGACTAGCGGGAGGCGAGCAGTACTTC. Translating it yields CASSKSRLAGGEQYF.

The chain links TRBV25-1 to TRBJ2-5; TRBD1 matches 7 bases. V gave up 0 bases and J gave up 5 bases; unmatched junction bases: 6. The CDR3 has 15 residues. The germline V gene has CDR1 MGHDK and CDR2 SYGVNS. The CDR3 DNA is TGTGCCAGCAGTGAATATGAAGGGGGCTGGGAGACCCAGTACTTC. Translation: CASSEYEGGWETQYF.

V usage is TRBV28 and J usage is TRBJ2-3, with D possibly matching TRBD2 (5 bases). The CDR3 is 12 residues long. Trimming pared 10 bases from V and 6 bases from J, leaving 14 bases between. From germline, CDR1 is MDHEN and CDR2 SYDVKM. As DNA, the CDR3 is TGTGCCACCCGGAGGCGTCCGGATACGCAGTATTTT. Translation gives CATRRRPDTQYF.

The chain has TRBV12-3 or TRBV12-4 and TRBJ2-2; D tentatively reads TRBD1 or TRBD2 (5 bases each). This CDR3 has 14 amino acids. Trimming removed 7 bases from V and 8 bases from J, with 17 bases in between. The CDR3 region is CASTGTLVSGELFF. In DNA form, the CDR3 reads TGTGCCAGCACCGGGACCCTCGTTTCGGGGGAGCTGTTTTTT.

This clonotype was counted once. The gene calls are TRBV3-1 and TRBJ2-6; maybe TRBD1 (6 bases). This CDR3 region has 15 residues. The V end was cut by 8 bases, the J end by 4 bases, with 15 bases between. Germline V lookup: CDR1 LGHDT, CDR2 YNNKEL (reference sequence). The CDR3 spells CASGQRGTGANVLTF. The CDR3 DNA reads as TGTGCCAGCGGACAAAGGGGGACCGGGGCCAACGTCCTGACTTTC.

This clonotype came up a few times. The CDR3 is CSAMGSQGRGTDTQYF. The CDR3 DNA follows: TGCAGTGCTATGGGGTCTCAGGGTCGGGGTACAGATACGCAGTATTTT. The chain carries TRBV20-1 and TRBJ2-3, with D possibly called TRBD1 or TRBD2 (5 bases each). V lost 4 bases to trimming and J lost 3 bases, with 20 bases between them. The germline V gene has CDR1 DFQATT and CDR2 SNEGSKA (reference sequence). This CDR3 comprises 16 residues.

This clonotype is a singleton in its sample. The chain joins TRBV7-2 to TRBJ1-5, with TRBD1 identical over 7 bases. Germline values: CDR1 SGHTA, CDR2 FQGNSA. The CDR3 contains 17 residues. The trim removed 5 bases at V and 2 bases at J, leaving 12 bases unmatched. The CDR3 coding sequence is TGTGCCAGCAGCCTGGCCGGAGGGGGCGGCCGCAATCAGCCCCAGCATTTT. This gives the protein CASSLAGGGGRNQPQHF.

The gene calls are TRBV28 and TRBJ1-3; TRBD1 might be the D (5 bases). The CDR3 runs to 15 residues. Germline V gives CDR1 MDHEN, CDR2 SYDVKM. V lost 10 bases and J 0 bases, leaving 16 bases between the germline ends. The CDR3 spells CANTPGLDSGNTIYF. The CDR3 DNA reads TGTGCCAACACACCGGGACTAGACTCTGGAAACACCATATATTTT.

The V and J genes are TRBV5-1 and TRBJ2-1; 7 positions match TRBD1. The junction had 5 bases not matched to a gene; V was cut back by 1 base and J by 4 bases. The germline CDR1 and CDR2 sequences are SGHRS and YFSETQ. CDR3 size: 15 residues. The CDR3 is CASSLSGTEYNEQFF. Here the CDR3 DNA reads TGCGCCAGCAGCTTGTCCGGGACAGAGTACAATGAGCAGTTCTTC.

A few counts support this clonotype. V and J are TRBV5-5 and TRBJ2-2; 10 nucleotides line up with TRBD2. The germline CDR1 and CDR2 sequences are SGHKS and YYEKEE (reference sequence). The CDR3 has 16 amino acids. V lost 4 bases and J lost 1; bases outside the gene matches: 4. CDR3 nucleotide sequence: TGTGCCAGCAGCCCTCTAGCGGGAGTGAACACCGGGGAGCTGTTTTTT. Translated, it gives CASSPLAGVNTGELFF.

The table lists this clonotype with a few counts. V gene TRBV3-1 combines with J gene TRBJ2-3; D gene ambiguous. Between the trimmed V and J ends, which lost 0 bases and 4 bases, there was a span of 8 bases. The V gene's germline CDR1 is LGHDT and CDR2 YNNKEL (reference sequence). CDR3 size: 14 residues. The CDR3 DNA reads TGTGCCAGCAGCCAAGATCTTGGAGCAGATACGCAGTATTTT. It yields the protein CASSQDLGADTQYF.

This chain joins TRBV2 and TRBJ2-2; a possible D gene is TRBD1 (6 bases). Germline V gives CDR1 SNHLY, CDR2 FYNNEI. The CDR3 length is 15 residues. Trimming stripped 6 bases from V and 3 bases from J, with 14 bases between. This CDR3 reads CASRQQGLDTGELFF. The CDR3 DNA reads TGTGCCAGCAGGCAACAGGGATTGGACACCGGGGAGCTGTTTTTT.

V is TRBV9 and J is TRBJ2-5, with 11 bases that match TRBD2. Germline loops: CDR1 SGDLS, CDR2 YYNGEE. This CDR3 is 17 amino acids long. V trimming: 3 bases; J trimming: 11 bases; junction bases outside the gene matches: 18. CDR3 sequence reads: CASSGVAGGPSYNEQYF. The CDR3 region has the DNA TGTGCCAGCAGCGGCGTAGCGGGAGGGCCCTCCTACAATGAGCAGTACTTC.

This chain uses TRBV7-2 with TRBJ2-7, with D possibly being TRBD2 (7 bases). The CDR3 covers 19 residues. Germline lookup yields CDR1 SGHTA and CDR2 FQGNSA. V was clipped by 5 bases and J by 1 base, with 27 bases between them. The CDR3 is CASSLGVGGARGPSYEQYF. The CDR3 DNA reads TGTGCCAGCAGCCTAGGCGTGGGGGGGGCGCGGGGTCCTTCCTACGAGCAGTACTTC. Looking up the rest from reference TRBV7-2 and TRBJ2-7 gives the full variable domain: GAGVSQSPSNKVTEKGKDVELRCDPISGHTALYWYRQSLGQGLEFLIYFQGNSAPDKSGLPSDRFSAERTGGSVSTLTIQRTQQEDSAVYLCASSLGVGGARGPSYEQYFGPGTRLTVT.

The chain couples TRBV7-3 to TRBJ2-4; D perhaps matches TRBD1 (5 bases). Trimming left V 0 bases short and J 0 bases short, with 6 bases between. Germline V gene lookup returns CDR1 SGHTA and CDR2 FQGTGA. The CDR3 runs 15 residues. In DNA, the CDR3 is TGTGCCAGCAGCTTAACGCAGGGAGCCAAAAACATTCAGTACTTC. It codes for CASSLTQGAKNIQYF.

The chain carries TRBV20-1 and TRBJ2-1; D possibly corresponds to TRBD2 (5 bases). Trimming took 8 bases from V and 4 from J, leaving 12 bases between them. CDR1 and CDR2 (germline): DFQATT, SNEGSKA (reference sequence). The length of the CDR3 is 12 residues. The CDR3 DNA follows: TGCAGTCCCGGCCCGGGGTACAATGAGCAGTTCTTC. Protein sequence: CSPGPGYNEQFF.

A few counts support this clonotype. V usage is TRBV4-1 and J usage is TRBJ2-2; D unclear. The CDR3 is made up of 13 amino acids. V dropped 6 bases and J dropped 4 bases, with 9 bases sitting between them. Germline V gives CDR1 MGHRA, CDR2 YSYEKL. The CDR3 DNA is TGCGCCAGCAGTGGATTTGGCACCGGGGAGCTGTTTTTT. Its protein is CASSGFGTGELFF.

This sequence joins TRBV3-1 and TRBJ2-7, with 13 bases lining up with TRBD2. With 4 bases clipped from V and 6 bases from J, the junction kept 6 bases outside the gene matches. Germline V gene data show CDR1 as LGHDT and CDR2 as YNNKEL (reference sequence). The CDR3 consists of 15 residues. The CDR3 reads CASSPGTSGKSEQYF. In nucleotides, the CDR3 is TGTGCCAGCAGCCCAGGGACTAGCGGGAAAAGCGAGCAGTACTTC.

The chain recombines TRBV7-8 with TRBJ1-1; D remains unclear. V dropped 4 bases and J dropped 0 bases, with 9 bases sitting between them. The CDR3 has 14 residues. CDR1 is SGHVS, CDR2 FQNEAQ, per germline. CDR3 bases: TGTGCCAGCAGCTACTTAGGCATGAACACTGAAGCTTTCTTT. It is translated as CASSYLGMNTEAFF.

The CDR3: CASISSHSGLVGYGYTF. CDR3 in DNA: TGTGCCAGCATCAGCTCCCATTCCGGGCTCGTTGGCTATGGCTACACCTTC. This sequence joins TRBV3-1 and TRBJ1-2, with D unclear. Germline CDR1 LGHDT, CDR2 YNNKEL (reference sequence). V lost 7 bases, J lost 4 bases, and 25 bases lay in between. This CDR3 has 17 residues.